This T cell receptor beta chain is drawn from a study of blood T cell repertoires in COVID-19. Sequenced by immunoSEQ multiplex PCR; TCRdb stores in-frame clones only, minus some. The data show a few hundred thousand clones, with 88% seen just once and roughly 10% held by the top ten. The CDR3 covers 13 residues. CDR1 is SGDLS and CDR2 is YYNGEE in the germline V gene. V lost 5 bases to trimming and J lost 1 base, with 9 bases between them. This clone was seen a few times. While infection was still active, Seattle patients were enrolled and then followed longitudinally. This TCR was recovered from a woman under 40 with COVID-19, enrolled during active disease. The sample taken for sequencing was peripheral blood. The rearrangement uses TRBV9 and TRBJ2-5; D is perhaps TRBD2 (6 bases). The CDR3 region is CASSLSGQETQYF. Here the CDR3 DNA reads TGTGCCAGCAGTCTTAGCGGCCAAGAGACCCAGTACTTC.